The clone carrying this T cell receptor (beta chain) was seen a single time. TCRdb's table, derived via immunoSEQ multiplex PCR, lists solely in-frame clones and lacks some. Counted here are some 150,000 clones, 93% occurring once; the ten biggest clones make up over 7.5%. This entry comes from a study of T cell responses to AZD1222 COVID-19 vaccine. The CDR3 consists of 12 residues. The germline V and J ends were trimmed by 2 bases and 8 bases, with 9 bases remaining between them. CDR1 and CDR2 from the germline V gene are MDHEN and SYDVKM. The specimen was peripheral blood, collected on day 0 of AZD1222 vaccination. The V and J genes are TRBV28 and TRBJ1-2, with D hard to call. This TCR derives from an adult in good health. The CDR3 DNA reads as TGTGCCAGCAGTTTACAACCTGCCGGCTACACCTTC. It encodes CASSLQPAGYTF.